What follows is one T cell receptor beta chain and its context. The sample holds other DNA sequences that translate to the same CDR3. Only in-frame clones appear in the TCRdb table, and some are missing; sequencing was by immunoSEQ multiplex PCR. The sample has approximately 150,000 clones; roughly nine tenths are singletons. Seattle researchers signed up patients amid active infection and tracked them longitudinally. This sample is part of a study of blood T cell repertoires in COVID-19. This CDR3 is 13 amino acids long. The junction had 1 base not matched to a gene; V was cut back by 4 bases and J by 2 bases.

The sample was peripheral blood. The sequence was collected from a human donor with COVID-19, enrolled during active disease. The donor label of this sample is uncertain. The genes are TRBV12-3 or TRBV12-4 and TRBJ1-2; 7 nucleotides agree with TRBD1. CDR3 protein: CASSYRGNYGYTF. The CDR3 bases are TGTGCCAGCAGTTACAGGGGCAACTATGGCTACACCTTC.